This is a list of T cell receptor beta chains from one sample in a study of CD4 T cells in relation to SARS-CoV-2 and coronaviruses. Profiling relied on immunoSEQ multiplex PCR, and the TCRdb table lists in-frame clones only, not all of them. Here the sample spans roughly 41,000 clones, less than 85% being singletons. Antigens of these TCRs are unknown. Sequencing used naive CD4+ T cells from PBMCs, cultured in vitro. The receptor set was obtained from an adult with COVID-19. Each CDR3 is given with its conserved first and last residue. Each record gives: clone size, D gene, V gene, J gene, CDR3 length, CDR3 protein, CDR3 DNA. The D gene is left open where the match is weak. Clone size is stated in some rows and not others, as once, few, many or a class when expanded.

clone_size: NA
d_call: NA
v_call: TRBV29-1
j_call: TRBJ1-2
cdr3_length: 16
cdr3_aa: CSVESREGGYRVGYTF
cdr3_nt: TGCAGCGTTGAATCGCGGGAGGGAGGTTACAGGGTCGGCTACACCTTC

clone_size: NA
d_call: NA
v_call: TRBV7-9
j_call: TRBJ1-1
cdr3_length: 17
cdr3_aa: CASRPTGKTLGNTEAFF
cdr3_nt: TGTGCCAGCAGACCAACCGGGAAAACATTAGGGAACACTGAAGCTTTCTTT

clone_size: NA
d_call: NA
v_call: TRBV7-9
j_call: TRBJ1-1
cdr3_length: 14
cdr3_aa: CASSAGRTNTEAFF
cdr3_nt: TGTGCCAGCAGCGCCGGACGGACGAACACTGAAGCTTTCTTT

clone_size: once
d_call: NA
v_call: TRBV5-1
j_call: TRBJ2-6
cdr3_length: 17
cdr3_aa: CASSLGQGMAGANVLTF
cdr3_nt: TGCGCCAGCAGCTTGGGTCAGGGGATGGCTGGGGCCAACGTCCTGACTTTC

clone_size: NA
d_call: NA
v_call: TRBV7-8
j_call: TRBJ2-5
cdr3_length: 14
cdr3_aa: CASSRGHAEETQYF
cdr3_nt: TGTGCCAGCAGCCGTGGACACGCCGAAGAGACCCAGTACTTC

clone_size: NA
d_call: NA
v_call: TRBV6-1
j_call: TRBJ1-4
cdr3_length: 14
cdr3_aa: CASSYWGANEKLFF
cdr3_nt: TGTGCCAGCAGTTATTGGGGCGCTAATGAAAAACTGTTTTTT

clone_size: NA
d_call: NA
v_call: TRBV3-1/TRBV3-2
j_call: TRBJ1-6
cdr3_length: 16
cdr3_aa: CASSRTGTSYNSPLHF
cdr3_nt: TGTGCCAGCAGCCGAACAGGGACCTCCTATAATTCACCCCTCCACTTT

clone_size: once
d_call: NA
v_call: TRBV7-9
j_call: TRBJ2-1
cdr3_length: 17
cdr3_aa: CASTTRGASLSYNEQFF
cdr3_nt: TGTGCCAGCACGACCCGGGGGGCGAGTTTGTCCTACAATGAGCAGTTCTTC

clone_size: NA
d_call: NA
v_call: TRBV7-9
j_call: TRBJ1-1
cdr3_length: 13
cdr3_aa: CASSLAGSPAAFF
cdr3_nt: TGTGCCAGCAGCTTAGCGGGGTCCCCGGCGGCTTTCTTT

clone_size: once
d_call: TRBD1
v_call: TRBV5-1
j_call: TRBJ1-6
cdr3_length: 17
cdr3_aa: CASSLGGGQADNSPLHF
cdr3_nt: TGCGCCAGCAGCTTGGGCGGGGGACAGGCCGATAATTCACCCCTCCACTTT

clone_size: NA
d_call: NA
v_call: TRBV28
j_call: TRBJ1-6
cdr3_length: 17
cdr3_aa: CASTNLLGRGTLSPLHF
cdr3_nt: TGTGCCAGCACGAACTTACTGGGGCGCGGCACTTTATCACCCCTCCACTTT

clone_size: few
d_call: TRBD1
v_call: TRBV2
j_call: TRBJ2-7
cdr3_length: 13
cdr3_aa: CASTGDRAYEQYF
cdr3_nt: TGTGCCAGCACTGGGGACAGGGCCTACGAGCAGTACTTC

clone_size: NA
d_call: NA
v_call: TRBV7-9
j_call: TRBJ2-3
cdr3_length: 15
cdr3_aa: CASSLAGVTTDTQYF
cdr3_nt: TGTGCCAGCAGCTTAGCGGGAGTGACCACAGATACGCAGTATTTT

clone_size: NA
d_call: NA
v_call: TRBV28
j_call: TRBJ1-5
cdr3_length: 14
cdr3_aa: CASSYSVGPQPQHF
cdr3_nt: TGTGCCAGCAGTTATAGCGTGGGGCCCCAGCCCCAGCATTTT

clone_size: few
d_call: NA
v_call: TRBV6-5
j_call: TRBJ1-1
cdr3_length: 14
cdr3_aa: CASSLVPGRAEAFF
cdr3_nt: TGTGCCAGCAGTTTAGTCCCGGGACGGGCTGAAGCTTTCTTT

clone_size: few
d_call: TRBD2
v_call: TRBV7-3
j_call: TRBJ2-7
cdr3_length: 15
cdr3_aa: CASSLMSGLNYEQYF
cdr3_nt: TGTGCCAGCAGCTTAATGTCGGGACTAAACTACGAGCAGTACTTC

clone_size: NA
d_call: NA
v_call: TRBV15
j_call: TRBJ2-7
cdr3_length: 15
cdr3_aa: CATSSENSGSYEQYF
cdr3_nt: TGTGCCACCAGCTCAGAAAACAGCGGCTCCTACGAGCAGTACTTC

clone_size: NA
d_call: NA
v_call: TRBV6-6
j_call: TRBJ1-2
cdr3_length: 15
cdr3_aa: CASSYDDKSNYGYTF
cdr3_nt: TGTGCCAGCAGTTACGACGACAAGAGTAACTATGGCTACACCTTC

clone_size: NA
d_call: TRBD2
v_call: TRBV30
j_call: TRBJ2-1
cdr3_length: 14
cdr3_aa: CAWLLAGGGNEQFF
cdr3_nt: TGTGCCTGGCTCCTAGCGGGAGGGGGCAATGAGCAGTTCTTC

clone_size: once
d_call: NA
v_call: TRBV28
j_call: TRBJ1-4
cdr3_length: 13
cdr3_aa: CASRFQGGEKLFF
cdr3_nt: TGTGCCAGCAGGTTCCAGGGAGGCGAAAAACTGTTTTTT

clone_size: NA
d_call: TRBD1
v_call: TRBV6-6
j_call: TRBJ1-5
cdr3_length: 14
cdr3_aa: CASSRQGGYQPQHF
cdr3_nt: TGTGCCAGCAGCCGACAGGGGGGTTATCAGCCCCAGCATTTT

clone_size: NA
d_call: TRBD1
v_call: TRBV4-1
j_call: TRBJ2-1
cdr3_length: 15
cdr3_aa: CASSPGTANDNEQFF
cdr3_nt: TGCGCCAGCAGCCCGGGGACAGCCAACGACAATGAGCAGTTCTTC

clone_size: NA
d_call: NA
v_call: TRBV30
j_call: TRBJ2-7
cdr3_length: 13
cdr3_aa: CAWNRSPIYEQYF
cdr3_nt: TGTGCCTGGAATCGGTCCCCAATCTACGAGCAGTACTTC

clone_size: NA
d_call: TRBD1
v_call: TRBV28
j_call: TRBJ2-6
cdr3_length: 17
cdr3_aa: CASRDRVSYSGANVLTF
cdr3_nt: TGTGCCAGCAGGGACAGGGTTTCCTACTCTGGGGCCAACGTCCTGACTTTC

clone_size: NA
d_call: NA
v_call: TRBV18
j_call: TRBJ1-4
cdr3_length: 12
cdr3_aa: CASSPTNEKLFF
cdr3_nt: TGTGCCAGCTCACCAACTAATGAAAAACTGTTTTTT

clone_size: NA
d_call: TRBD1
v_call: TRBV28
j_call: TRBJ2-2
cdr3_length: 15
cdr3_aa: CASSPGGVTTGELFF
cdr3_nt: TGTGCCAGCAGCCCAGGGGGCGTGACCACCGGGGAGCTGTTTTTT

clone_size: NA
d_call: NA
v_call: TRBV28
j_call: TRBJ2-2
cdr3_length: 15
cdr3_aa: CASSLWRANTGELFF
cdr3_nt: TGTGCCAGCAGTTTATGGCGGGCCAACACCGGGGAGCTGTTTTTT

clone_size: NA
d_call: NA
v_call: TRBV29-1
j_call: TRBJ2-7
cdr3_length: 11
cdr3_aa: CSAEIAYEQYF
cdr3_nt: TGCAGCGCGGAGATCGCCTACGAGCAGTACTTC

clone_size: NA
d_call: NA
v_call: TRBV19
j_call: TRBJ2-2
cdr3_length: 13
cdr3_aa: CASSPQYTGELFF
cdr3_nt: TGTGCCAGTAGTCCCCAATACACCGGGGAGCTGTTTTTT

clone_size: NA
d_call: TRBD1
v_call: TRBV2
j_call: TRBJ1-5
cdr3_length: 14
cdr3_aa: CASMWTGGGQPQHF
cdr3_nt: TGTGCCAGCATGTGGACAGGGGGTGGTCAGCCCCAGCATTTT

clone_size: NA
d_call: NA
v_call: TRBV4-3
j_call: TRBJ2-4
cdr3_length: 12
cdr3_aa: CASSQDGNIQYF
cdr3_nt: TGCGCCAGCAGCCAAGACGGAAACATTCAGTACTTC

clone_size: NA
d_call: NA
v_call: TRBV28
j_call: TRBJ1-2
cdr3_length: 16
cdr3_aa: CASSLQGTGRGYGYTF
cdr3_nt: TGTGCCAGCAGTTTACAGGGGACCGGGCGGGGGTATGGCTACACCTTC

clone_size: NA
d_call: NA
v_call: TRBV2
j_call: TRBJ2-7
cdr3_length: 14
cdr3_aa: CASSEEGGDYEQYF
cdr3_nt: TGTGCCAGCAGTGAAGAAGGAGGCGACTACGAGCAGTACTTC

clone_size: NA
d_call: NA
v_call: TRBV25-1
j_call: TRBJ2-5
cdr3_length: 15
cdr3_aa: CASSSGSLNQETQYF
cdr3_nt: TGTGCCAGCAGCTCCGGGTCCCTAAACCAAGAGACCCAGTACTTC

clone_size: NA
d_call: NA
v_call: TRBV30
j_call: TRBJ1-1
cdr3_length: 14
cdr3_aa: CACYIIEGFGEAFF
cdr3_nt: TGTGCCTGTTACATTATTGAGGGATTCGGTGAAGCTTTCTTT

clone_size: few
d_call: NA
v_call: TRBV2
j_call: TRBJ2-3
cdr3_length: 14
cdr3_aa: CASTRTLGSDTQYF
cdr3_nt: TGTGCCAGCACCCGGACCCTGGGGTCAGATACGCAGTATTTT

clone_size: NA
d_call: TRBD1
v_call: TRBV7-2
j_call: TRBJ2-5
cdr3_length: 16
cdr3_aa: CASSRTGGILQETQYF
cdr3_nt: TGTGCCAGCAGCAGAACAGGGGGGATCCTCCAAGAGACCCAGTACTTC

clone_size: NA
d_call: TRBD2
v_call: TRBV6-4
j_call: TRBJ2-1
cdr3_length: 14
cdr3_aa: CASSVASGYNEQFF
cdr3_nt: TGTGCCAGCAGTGTGGCTAGCGGATACAATGAGCAGTTCTTC

clone_size: NA
d_call: NA
v_call: TRBV6-6
j_call: TRBJ2-7
cdr3_length: 15
cdr3_aa: CASSYPGSTSYEQYF
cdr3_nt: TGTGCCAGCAGTTACCCCGGGAGTACATCCTACGAGCAGTACTTC

clone_size: NA
d_call: TRBD1
v_call: TRBV6-5
j_call: TRBJ1-5
cdr3_length: 15
cdr3_aa: CASSEVGQGSQPQHF
cdr3_nt: TGTGCCAGCAGCGAGGTGGGACAGGGAAGTCAGCCCCAGCATTTT

clone_size: NA
d_call: TRBD2
v_call: TRBV28
j_call: TRBJ2-3
cdr3_length: 14
cdr3_aa: CAISSGIDTDTQYF
cdr3_nt: TGTGCCATCTCTAGCGGGATTGACACAGATACGCAGTATTTT

clone_size: NA
d_call: NA
v_call: TRBV27
j_call: TRBJ2-5
cdr3_length: 13
cdr3_aa: CASRALAWETQYF
cdr3_nt: TGTGCCAGCCGTGCACTAGCTTGGGAGACCCAGTACTTC

clone_size: NA
d_call: NA
v_call: TRBV5-6
j_call: TRBJ1-1
cdr3_length: 15
cdr3_aa: CASSQTGRVNTEAFF
cdr3_nt: TGTGCCAGCAGCCAAACCGGGAGGGTGAACACTGAAGCTTTCTTT

clone_size: NA
d_call: NA
v_call: TRBV24-1
j_call: TRBJ1-2
cdr3_length: 15
cdr3_aa: CATSERDGANYGYTF
cdr3_nt: TGTGCCACCAGTGAACGGGACGGAGCTAACTATGGCTACACCTTC

clone_size: NA
d_call: TRBD1
v_call: TRBV27
j_call: TRBJ1-2
cdr3_length: 17
cdr3_aa: CASSLWATGAVFYGYTF
cdr3_nt: TGTGCCAGCAGTTTATGGGCCACAGGGGCCGTTTTCTATGGCTACACCTTC

clone_size: NA
d_call: TRBD1
v_call: TRBV7-3
j_call: TRBJ2-7
cdr3_length: 15
cdr3_aa: CASTTDRGWAYEQYF
cdr3_nt: TGTGCCAGCACCACCGACAGGGGGTGGGCCTACGAGCAGTACTTC

clone_size: NA
d_call: NA
v_call: TRBV7-9
j_call: TRBJ2-7
cdr3_length: 16
cdr3_aa: CASSLGSRAGSYEQYF
cdr3_nt: TGTGCCAGCAGCTTAGGATCACGGGCTGGCTCCTACGAGCAGTACTTC

clone_size: once
d_call: NA
v_call: TRBV30
j_call: TRBJ2-6
cdr3_length: 19
cdr3_aa: CAWSRVLRGEYSGANVLTF
cdr3_nt: TGTGCCTGGAGTAGGGTCCTGCGCGGGGAATACTCTGGGGCCAACGTCCTGACTTTC

clone_size: NA
d_call: NA
v_call: TRBV3-1/TRBV3-2
j_call: TRBJ2-5
cdr3_length: 15
cdr3_aa: CASSQDQGPQETQYF
cdr3_nt: TGTGCCAGCAGCCAAGATCAGGGACCACAAGAGACCCAGTACTTC

clone_size: NA
d_call: NA
v_call: TRBV7-2
j_call: TRBJ1-5
cdr3_length: 12
cdr3_aa: CASGHRAGPQHF
cdr3_nt: TGTGCCAGCGGGCACAGGGCCGGGCCCCAGCATTTT

clone_size: NA
d_call: NA
v_call: TRBV6-7
j_call: TRBJ2-7
cdr3_length: 11
cdr3_aa: CASTPGDEQYF
cdr3_nt: TGTGCCAGCACACCCGGGGACGAGCAGTACTTC

clone_size: NA
d_call: NA
v_call: TRBV6-6
j_call: TRBJ1-2
cdr3_length: 14
cdr3_aa: CASSYSGHNYGYTF
cdr3_nt: TGTGCCAGCAGTTACTCCGGACACAACTATGGCTACACCTTC

clone_size: once
d_call: TRBD2
v_call: TRBV29-1
j_call: TRBJ2-1
cdr3_length: 13
cdr3_aa: CSVRTSGRNEQFF
cdr3_nt: TGCAGCGTTAGGACTAGCGGGAGGAATGAGCAGTTCTTC

clone_size: NA
d_call: NA
v_call: TRBV7-9
j_call: TRBJ2-5
cdr3_length: 15
cdr3_aa: CASSLRADYQETQYF
cdr3_nt: TGTGCCAGCAGTTTAAGGGCGGACTACCAAGAGACCCAGTACTTC

clone_size: NA
d_call: TRBD2
v_call: TRBV5-1
j_call: TRBJ2-5
cdr3_length: 15
cdr3_aa: CASSFGTSGRETQYF
cdr3_nt: TGCGCCAGCAGCTTCGGGACTAGCGGAAGAGAGACCCAGTACTTC

clone_size: NA
d_call: NA
v_call: TRBV6-1
j_call: TRBJ2-3
cdr3_length: 13
cdr3_aa: CASSDILSVTQYF
cdr3_nt: TGTGCCAGCAGTGACATCTTGAGTGTTACGCAGTATTTT

clone_size: NA
d_call: NA
v_call: TRBV7-7
j_call: TRBJ2-1
cdr3_length: 13
cdr3_aa: CASSLGEGGAQFF
cdr3_nt: TGTGCCAGCAGCTTAGGGGAAGGGGGGGCGCAGTTCTTC

clone_size: NA
d_call: NA
v_call: TRBV18
j_call: TRBJ2-3
cdr3_length: 17
cdr3_aa: CASSQRPPPPLTDTQYF
cdr3_nt: TGTGCCAGCTCCCAAAGGCCCCCACCTCCACTCACAGATACGCAGTATTTT

clone_size: NA
d_call: TRBD2
v_call: TRBV4-1
j_call: TRBJ2-3
cdr3_length: 16
cdr3_aa: CASSQEAGGFTDTQYF
cdr3_nt: TGCGCCAGCAGCCAAGAGGCGGGAGGCTTCACAGATACGCAGTATTTT